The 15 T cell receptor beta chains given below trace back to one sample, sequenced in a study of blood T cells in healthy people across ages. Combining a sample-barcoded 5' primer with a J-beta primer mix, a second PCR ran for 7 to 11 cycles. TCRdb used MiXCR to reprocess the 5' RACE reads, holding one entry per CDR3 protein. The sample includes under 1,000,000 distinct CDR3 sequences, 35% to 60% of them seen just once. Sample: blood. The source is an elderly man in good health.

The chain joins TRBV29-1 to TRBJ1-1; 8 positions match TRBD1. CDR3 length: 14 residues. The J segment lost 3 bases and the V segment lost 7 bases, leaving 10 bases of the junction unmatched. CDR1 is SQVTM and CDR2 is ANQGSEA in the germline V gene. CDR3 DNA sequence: TGCAGCGCCCTGACAGGGGCAGGGGACACTGAAGCTTTCTTT. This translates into CSALTGAGDTEAFF.

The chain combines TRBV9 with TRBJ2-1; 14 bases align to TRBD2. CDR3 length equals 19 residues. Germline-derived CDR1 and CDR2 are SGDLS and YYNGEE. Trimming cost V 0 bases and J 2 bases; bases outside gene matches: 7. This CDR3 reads CASSVVGTSGGDPYNEQFF. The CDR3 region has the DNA TGTGCCAGCAGCGTAGTAGGGACTAGCGGGGGCGACCCCTACAATGAGCAGTTCTTC.

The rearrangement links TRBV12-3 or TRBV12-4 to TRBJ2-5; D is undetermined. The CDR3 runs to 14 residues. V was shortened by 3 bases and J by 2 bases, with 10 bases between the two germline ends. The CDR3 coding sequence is TGTGCCAGCAGTTTCCTCCTAGGGCAAGAGACCCAGTACTTC. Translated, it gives CASSFLLGQETQYF.

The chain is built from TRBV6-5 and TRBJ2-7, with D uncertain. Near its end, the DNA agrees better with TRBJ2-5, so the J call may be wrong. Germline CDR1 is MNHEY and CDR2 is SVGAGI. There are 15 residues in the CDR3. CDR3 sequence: CASSYSMFQAETQYF. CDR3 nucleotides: TGTGCCAGCAGTTACTCGATGTTCCAGGCGGAGACCCAGTACTTC.

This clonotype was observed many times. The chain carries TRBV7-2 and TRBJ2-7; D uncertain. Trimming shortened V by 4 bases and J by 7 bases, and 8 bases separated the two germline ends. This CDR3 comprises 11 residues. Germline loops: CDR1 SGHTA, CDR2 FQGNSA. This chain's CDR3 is CASSSRGEQYF. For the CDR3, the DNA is TGTGCCAGCAGCTCCAGAGGTGAGCAGTACTTC.

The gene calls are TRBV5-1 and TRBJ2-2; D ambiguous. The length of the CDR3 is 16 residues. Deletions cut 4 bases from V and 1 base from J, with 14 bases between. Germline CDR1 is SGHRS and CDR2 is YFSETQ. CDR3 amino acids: CASSRRTGQNTGELFF. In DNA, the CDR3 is TGCGCCAGCAGCAGGCGGACCGGCCAGAACACCGGGGAGCTGTTTTTT.

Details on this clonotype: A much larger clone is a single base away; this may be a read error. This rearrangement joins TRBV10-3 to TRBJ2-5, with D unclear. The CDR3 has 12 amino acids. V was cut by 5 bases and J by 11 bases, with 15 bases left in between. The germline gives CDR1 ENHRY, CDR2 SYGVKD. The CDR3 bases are TGTGCCATCAGTCCGGGTCCGAATGAGCAGTACTTC. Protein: CAISPGPNEQYF.

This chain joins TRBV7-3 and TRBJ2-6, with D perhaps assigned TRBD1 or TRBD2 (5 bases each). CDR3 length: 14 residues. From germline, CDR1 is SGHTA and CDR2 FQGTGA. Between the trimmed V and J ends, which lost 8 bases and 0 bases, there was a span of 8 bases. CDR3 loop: CASGTYSGANVLTF. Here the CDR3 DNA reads TGTGCCAGCGGGACCTACTCTGGGGCCAACGTCCTGACTTTC.

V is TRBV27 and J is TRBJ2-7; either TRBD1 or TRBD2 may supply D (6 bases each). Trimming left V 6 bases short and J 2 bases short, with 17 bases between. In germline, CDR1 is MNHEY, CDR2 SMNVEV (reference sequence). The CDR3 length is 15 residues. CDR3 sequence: CASRRRQEGAYEQYF. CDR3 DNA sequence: TGTGCCAGCAGACGTAGACAGGAGGGGGCCTACGAGCAGTACTTC.

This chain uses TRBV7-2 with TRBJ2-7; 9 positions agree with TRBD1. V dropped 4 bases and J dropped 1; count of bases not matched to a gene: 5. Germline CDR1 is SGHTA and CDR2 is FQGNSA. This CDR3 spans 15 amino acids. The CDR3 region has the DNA TGTGCCAGCAGCTCCGGGACAGGGAGGTCCTACGAGCAGTACTTC. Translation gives CASSSGTGRSYEQYF.

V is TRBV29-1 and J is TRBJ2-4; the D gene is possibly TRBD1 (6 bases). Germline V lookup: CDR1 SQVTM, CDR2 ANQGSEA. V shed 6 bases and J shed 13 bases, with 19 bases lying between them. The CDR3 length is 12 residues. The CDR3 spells CSVSDSGVEQYF. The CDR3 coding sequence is TGCAGCGTATCGGACAGTGGGGTAGAGCAGTACTTC.

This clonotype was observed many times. This chain's CDR3 is CSVPGTSGSYEQYF. CDR3 nucleotides: TGCAGTGTCCCCGGGACTAGCGGGAGTTACGAGCAGTACTTC. The chain is built from TRBV20-1 and TRBJ2-7; 14 nucleotides align to TRBD2. Germline assignment: CDR1 DFQATT and CDR2 SNEGSKA (reference sequence). The CDR3 is made up of 14 amino acids. The J segment lost 4 bases and the V segment lost 7 bases, leaving 6 bases of the junction unmatched.

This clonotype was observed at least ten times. The CDR3 reads CASRPGQRSAEQYF. CDR3 bases: TGTGCCAGCAGACCCGGACAGCGGTCGGCCGAGCAGTACTTC. The chain employs TRBV28 and TRBJ2-7; D possibly corresponds to TRBD1 (6 bases). Germline V lookup: CDR1 MDHEN, CDR2 SYDVKM. V lost 6 bases to trimming and J lost 6 bases, with 18 bases between them. The CDR3 spans 14 residues. Full variable domain (outside the CDR3, taken from reference TRBV28 and TRBJ2-7): DVKVTQSSRYLVKRTGEKVFLECVQDMDHENMFWYRQDPGLGLRLIYFSYDVKMKEKGDIPEGYSVSREKKERFSLILESASTNQTSMYLCASRPGQRSAEQYFGPGTRLTVT.

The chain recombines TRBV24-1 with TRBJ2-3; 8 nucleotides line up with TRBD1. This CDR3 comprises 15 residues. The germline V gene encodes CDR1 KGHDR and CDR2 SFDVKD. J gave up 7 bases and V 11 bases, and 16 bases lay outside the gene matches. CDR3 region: CASRSGQGEGNTQYF. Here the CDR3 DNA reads TGTGCCAGCCGATCCGGACAGGGTGAGGGGAATACGCAGTATTTT.

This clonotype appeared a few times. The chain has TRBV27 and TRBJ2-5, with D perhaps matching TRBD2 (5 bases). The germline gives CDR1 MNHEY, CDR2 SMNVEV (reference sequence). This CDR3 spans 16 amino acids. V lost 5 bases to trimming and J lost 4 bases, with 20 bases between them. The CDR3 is CASSRSSSGLSETQYF. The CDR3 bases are TGTGCCAGCAGTCGCTCCTCTTCGGGATTGTCAGAGACCCAGTACTTC.